A single sample gave rise to the 3 T cell receptor beta chains below, sequenced in a study of a mutant IDH1 vaccine in newly diagnosed glioma. Their recognized antigens are unknown. Repertoires were generated with immunoSEQ multiplex PCR, while TCRdb's copy carries only in-frame clones and drops some. The sample yields over 30,000 clones, 90% seen once. Time point: week 47, end of study. Alongside topical imiquimod, each dose of vaccine comprised 300 ug of mutant IDH1 20-mer peptide. The sequencing here drew on PBMCs, taken from a glioma patient whose treatment included an IDH1 peptide vaccine. The origin of the receptors is a middle-aged woman with glioma.

The chain has TRBV7-2 and TRBJ2-1; either TRBD1 or TRBD2 may supply D (5 bases each). V lost 5 bases and J lost 8, with 13 bases in between. This CDR3 comprises 13 residues. The germline gives CDR1 SGHTA, CDR2 FQGNSA. CDR3 DNA sequence: TGTGCCAGCAGCCCGGGACCTTCGGATGAGCAGTTCTTC. This sequence encodes CASSPGPSDEQFF.

The rearrangement links TRBV19 to TRBJ2-1; TRBD2 matches 11 bases. Germline V gene data show CDR1 as LNHDA and CDR2 as SQIVND (reference sequence). There are 14 residues in the CDR3. V lost 6 bases, J lost 9 bases, and 7 bases stayed unmatched. CDR3 region: CASRTTSGSGEQFF. CDR3 in DNA: TGTGCCAGTAGGACCACTAGCGGGAGCGGTGAGCAGTTCTTC.

This chain joins TRBV18 and TRBJ2-1; TRBD2 agrees at 9 bases. The CDR3 has 17 amino acids. CDR1 is KGHSH and CDR2 is LQKENI in the germline V gene. Losses at the gene ends were 6 bases for V and 6 bases for J; bases not matched to a gene: 15. The CDR3 sequence is CASSLSVSGSWVNEQFF. CDR3 sequence (DNA): TGTGCCAGCTCCCTCAGTGTTAGCGGGAGCTGGGTCAATGAGCAGTTCTTC.